One T cell receptor (beta chain) is described in this entry. The antigen is undetermined. Method: immunoSEQ multiplex PCR; TCRdb's copy keeps in-frame clones and lacks some. There are about 41,000 clones in the sample; around 70% occur only once, and about 25% lies in the top ten. The sample comes from a study of vaccination effects on CD4 cells after COVID-19. Study results and limitations: Marked clonal contraction was seen in infection- and vaccine-induced clones late after vaccination.

Per the germline V gene, CDR1 is SGHRS and CDR2 is YFSETQ. The CDR3 is 15 residues long. V was pared by 0 bases and J by 6 bases, with 15 bases between. With the ViraFEST assay, the study expanded antigen-specific CD4+ T cells using viral peptide pools, then sequenced them. CD4+ T cells were isolated after about nine days of culture. People in the vaccine group had not been infected with SARS-CoV-2 before, and their nucleocapsid antibodies were negative. The chain recombines TRBV5-1 with TRBJ1-1; D is perhaps TRBD1 (6 bases). The sequences come from CD4+ T cells from PBMCs cultured with HCoV-OC43 spike peptides, collected before COVID-19 vaccination. Sample subset: HCoV-OC43 spike overlapping peptide pool stimulation. This receptor was taken from a human donor who received a COVID-19 vaccine. The CDR3 loop is CASSLEGQFMSEAFF. The CDR3 DNA sequence: TGCGCCAGCAGCTTGGAAGGACAGTTCATGTCTGAAGCTTTCTTT.